Presented here are 25 T cell receptor beta chains from one specimen sequenced in a study of shared clonotypes between healthy human individuals. Clones were read by immunoSEQ multiplex PCR, and TCRdb kept only the in-frame ones, dropping some. The sample yields around 2.5 million clones, 93% seen once. The sample taken for sequencing was naive CD4+ T cells from PBMCs. Sample subset: CD45RA+ positively selected. Source of these receptors: a man aged 18 to 35 in good health. Some clones in this sample may be carry-over from other donors' samples.

To note about this clone: A much larger clone differs from this one at a single base, so this may be a read error. This same CDR3 is encoded by further DNA sequences in the sample. The chain uses TRBV2 and TRBJ2-5; unclear D gene. Trimming removed 6 bases from V and 2 bases from J, with 1 base in between. This CDR3 has 10 amino acids. Per germline, CDR1 SNHLY and CDR2 FYNNEI. CDR3 sequence reads: CASRQETQYF. DNA of the CDR3: TGTGCCAGCAGACAAGAGACCCAGTACTTC.

This chain connects TRBV28 to TRBJ1-4, with D perhaps TRBD1 (6 bases). The V gene lost 1 base and the J gene lost 8 bases, with 8 bases spanning the gap. The germline V gene has CDR1 MDHEN and CDR2 SYDVKM. CDR3 length: 13 amino acids. DNA of the CDR3: TGTGCCAGCAGTTTATTACAGGGCGAAAAACTGTTTTTT. Protein sequence: CASSLLQGEKLFF.

CDR3 sequence (DNA): TGCAGCGTTGAACAGCGAACCGGGGAGCTGTTTTTT. It translates to CSVEQRTGELFF. The chain combines TRBV29-1 with TRBJ2-2; no reliable D call. CDR1 and CDR2 from the germline V gene are SQVTM and ANQGSEA. V was cut by 2 bases and J by 5 bases, with 6 bases left in between. This CDR3 region has 12 residues.

As for this clone: Other DNA sequences of this sample code for an identical CDR3. The genes are TRBV7-2 and TRBJ2-1; weak D call: TRBD2 (5 bases). The CDR3 length is 13 residues. V shed 3 bases and J shed 7 bases, with 10 bases lying between them. Germline CDR1 and CDR2: SGHTA and FQGNSA. Here the CDR3 DNA reads TGTGCCAGCAGCTTCACGAGCGGAAATGAGCAGTTCTTC. Protein sequence: CASSFTSGNEQFF.

The rearrangement links TRBV12-5 to TRBJ2-3; 13 bases are a match to TRBD2. J lost 2 bases, V lost 9 bases, and 5 bases had no gene match. CDR1 LGHNT and CDR2 FRNRAP come from the germline V gene. This CDR3 is 15 amino acids long. The CDR3 nucleotides are TGTGCTAGCGCGGGACTAGCGGGGACCACAGATACGCAGTATTTT. This encodes CASAGLAGTTDTQYF. Supplemented by reference TRBV12-5 and TRBJ2-3, the full variable domain reads DARVTQTPRHKVTEMGQEVTMRCQPILGHNTVFWYRQTMMQGLELLAYFRNRAPLDDSGMPKDRFSAEMPDATLATLKIQPSEPRDSAVYFCASAGLAGTTDTQYFGPGTRLTVL.

The rearrangement uses TRBV7-3 and TRBJ2-3; tentative D call: TRBD1 (6 bases). Germline V gene lookup returns CDR1 SGHTA and CDR2 FQGTGA. The CDR3 consists of 14 residues. The germline V and J ends were trimmed by 4 bases and 5 bases, with 13 bases remaining between them. The DNA of the CDR3 is TGTGCCAGCAGCTCCGGCTCCAGGGGAGATACGCAGTATTTT. It translates to CASSSGSRGDTQYF.

The V and J genes are TRBV27 and TRBJ1-2, with D unresolved. Germline V gene data show CDR1 as MNHEY and CDR2 as SMNVEV (reference sequence). This CDR3 region has 13 residues. V shed 6 bases and J shed 2 bases, with 10 bases lying between them. CDR3 DNA sequence: TGTGCCAGCAGGTTGAGCGGGAACTATGGCTACACCTTC. Amino acid sequence: CASRLSGNYGYTF.

Details on this clone: This CDR3 is also generated by other DNA sequences in the sample. The rearrangement links TRBV6-1 to TRBJ1-2; D gene unclear. The CDR3 runs to 12 residues. Trimming left V 4 bases short and J 2 bases short, with 5 bases between. Germline CDR1 reads MNHNS; CDR2 reads SASEGT. CDR3 sequence (DNA): TGTGCCAGCAGTGGAGTAAACTATGGCTACACCTTC. It specifies CASSGVNYGYTF.

This clone was observed once. The chain links TRBV18 to TRBJ2-2; no clear D. The CDR3 is made up of 16 amino acids. The V end lost 3 bases, the J end lost 1 base, and 12 bases lay between the germline ends. Germline V CDR1 and CDR2: KGHSH, LQKENI. DNA for the CDR3: TGTGCCAGCTCACCCCAAGGCGCTATGAACACCGGGGAGCTGTTTTTT. It is translated as CASSPQGAMNTGELFF.

The chain carries TRBV4-1 and TRBJ2-5; 11 nucleotides agree with TRBD2. V was pared by 3 bases and J by 2 bases, with 5 bases of the junction left unmatched. Looked up from germline, CDR1 is MGHRA and CDR2 is YSYEKL. CDR3 length: 16 residues. CDR3 DNA: TGCGCCAGCAGCCAGAGCGTAGCGGGAGGGCAAGAGACCCAGTACTTC. It specifies CASSQSVAGGQETQYF.

The chain joins TRBV7-3 to TRBJ2-3, with TRBD2 identical over 11 bases. The CDR3 extends over 17 amino acids. After removal of 4 bases from V and 0 bases from J, the junction contained 6 bases not matched to a gene. CDR1 and CDR2 (germline): SGHTA, FQGTGA. CDR3 DNA: TGTGCCAGCAGCTCCACCGGGACTAGCGGAAGCACAGATACGCAGTATTTT. It specifies CASSSTGTSGSTDTQYF.

V gene TRBV6-6 combines with J gene TRBJ1-4; D may be TRBD1 (6 bases). Germline CDR1 reads MNHNY; CDR2 reads SVGAGI (reference sequence). This CDR3 region has 16 residues. The V end was cut by 0 bases, the J end by 0 bases, with 8 bases between. The CDR3 loop reads CASSYSSGATNEKLFF. CDR3 DNA: TGTGCCAGCAGTTACTCCTCAGGGGCAACTAATGAAAAACTGTTTTTT.

The chain uses TRBV5-1 and TRBJ2-7; possibly TRBD2 for D (6 bases). This CDR3 comprises 15 residues. Trimming removed 0 bases at V and 1 base at J, with 11 bases between. CDR1 is SGHRS and CDR2 is YFSETQ in the germline V gene. This CDR3 is CASSLVQAGSYEQYF. The CDR3 coding sequence is TGCGCCAGCAGCTTGGTTCAGGCGGGATCCTACGAGCAGTACTTC.

The rearrangement uses TRBV10-3 and TRBJ2-7; D gene unclear. Trimming stripped 3 bases from V and 3 bases from J, with 6 bases between. The CDR3 has 12 amino acids. Germline CDR1 is ENHRY and CDR2 is SYGVKD. The CDR3 DNA is TGTGCCATCAGTGAAAGGGTCTACGAGCAGTACTTC. This codes for CAISERVYEQYF.

The genes are TRBV25-1 and TRBJ2-7; D unclear. This CDR3 is 12 amino acids long. Germline V gives CDR1 MGHDK, CDR2 SYGVNS. Trimming shortened V by 3 bases and J by 2 bases, and 5 bases separated the two germline ends. This CDR3 reads CASSDGTYEQYF. DNA for the CDR3: TGTGCCAGCAGTGATGGGACCTACGAGCAGTACTTC.

The genes are TRBV19 and TRBJ1-5; TRBD1 matches at 9 bases. Germline CDR1 LNHDA, CDR2 SQIVND (reference sequence). This CDR3 has 15 amino acids. V was pared by 7 bases and J by 5 bases, with 9 bases of the junction left unmatched. CDR3 residues: CASTPGTGWDQPQHF. For the CDR3, the DNA is TGTGCCAGTACCCCAGGGACAGGGTGGGATCAGCCCCAGCATTTT.

The genes are TRBV18 and TRBJ2-1; the D gene is possibly TRBD2 (5 bases). V was shortened by 3 bases and J by 4 bases, with 16 bases between the two germline ends. The CDR3 spans 16 residues. Germline CDR1 and CDR2: KGHSH and LQKENI. CDR3: CASSPPRTQSYNEQFF. The CDR3 DNA follows: TGTGCCAGCTCACCGCCCCGGACTCAGTCGTACAATGAGCAGTTCTTC.

This chain connects TRBV9 to TRBJ2-1; D is unclear. From germline, CDR1 is SGDLS and CDR2 YYNGEE. V lost 3 bases, J lost 9 bases, and 13 bases lay in between. The CDR3 sequence is 13 residues long. This CDR3 reads CASSASSRSEQFF. CDR3 in DNA: TGTGCCAGCAGCGCGAGTAGCCGGTCTGAGCAGTTCTTC. The variable domain in full, with the rest retrieved from reference TRBV9 and TRBJ2-1, is DSGVTQTPKHLITATGQRVTLRCSPRSGDLSVYWYQQSLDQGLQFLIQYYNGEERAKGNILERFSAQQFPDLHSELNLSSLELGDSALYFCASSASSRSEQFFGPGTRLTVL.

The chain carries TRBV19 and TRBJ1-1; D is unresolved. CDR1 LNHDA and CDR2 SQIVND come from the germline V gene (reference sequence). The germline V and J ends were trimmed by 3 bases and 0 bases, with 11 bases remaining between them. CDR3 length equals 15 residues. The CDR3 DNA sequence: TGTGCCAGTAGTATCGGTGGGCCGCTGAACACTGAAGCTTTCTTT. The encoded protein is CASSIGGPLNTEAFF.

The chain uses TRBV5-1 and TRBJ2-2; TRBD2 agrees at 8 bases. This CDR3 spans 15 amino acids. Germline V gene sequence: CDR1 SGHRS, CDR2 YFSETQ. Trimming removed 1 base from V and 6 bases from J; junction bases left unmatched: 5. This CDR3 is CASSLSTGGAGELFF. Here the CDR3 DNA reads TGCGCCAGCAGCTTGTCCACGGGAGGGGCCGGGGAGCTGTTTTTT.

The rearrangement uses TRBV5-1 and TRBJ2-3; D call uncertain. Between the trimmed V and J ends, which lost 0 bases and 1 base, there was a span of 9 bases. The CDR3 is 15 residues long. Per the germline V gene, CDR1 is SGHRS and CDR2 is YFSETQ. The CDR3 bases are TGCGCCAGCAGCTTGGGCCAGCCCCGCACAGATACGCAGTATTTT. Translation: CASSLGQPRTDTQYF. Using reference TRBV5-1 and TRBJ2-3 for the parts outside the CDR3, the full variable domain is KAGVTQTPRYLIKTRGQQVTLSCSPISGHRSVSWYQQTPGQGLQFLFEYFSETQRNKGNFPGRFSGRQFSNSRSEMNVSTLELGDSALYLCASSLGQPRTDTQYFGPGTRLTVL.

The V and J genes are TRBV28 and TRBJ2-3; the D gene is possibly TRBD2 (6 bases). The CDR3 is 13 residues long. The germline V and J ends were trimmed by 3 bases and 3 bases, with 7 bases remaining between them. Germline-derived CDR1 and CDR2 are MDHEN and SYDVKM. The CDR3 nucleotides read TGTGCCAGCAGTTTGGGACTTACAGATACGCAGTATTTT. It codes for CASSLGLTDTQYF.

The chain joins TRBV5-1 to TRBJ1-3; D is ambiguous. Germline CDR1 and CDR2: SGHRS and YFSETQ. V gave up 5 bases and J gave up 0 bases, with 12 bases separating them. This CDR3 spans 15 amino acids. CDR3 region: CASSPRTLSGNTIYF. The CDR3 bases are TGCGCCAGCAGTCCCAGGACCCTCTCTGGAAACACCATATATTTT. Together with reference TRBV5-1 and TRBJ1-3, the CDR3 gives the full variable domain: KAGVTQTPRYLIKTRGQQVTLSCSPISGHRSVSWYQQTPGQGLQFLFEYFSETQRNKGNFPGRFSGRQFSNSRSEMNVSTLELGDSALYLCASSPRTLSGNTIYFGEGSWLTVV.

The rearrangement uses TRBV28 and TRBJ2-7; a weak D match, TRBD1 (5 bases). Germline assignment: CDR1 MDHEN and CDR2 SYDVKM. V lost 10 bases, J lost 7 bases, and 17 bases lay in between. The CDR3 length is 12 residues. CDR3 amino acids: CATNPRAGEQYF. In nucleotides, the CDR3 is TGTGCCACCAATCCCAGGGCTGGAGAGCAGTACTTC.

The chain is built from TRBV5-1 and TRBJ2-5; the D is unclear. The CDR3 contains 12 residues. Germline V gene lookup returns CDR1 SGHRS and CDR2 YFSETQ. The V and J ends lost 2 bases and 4 bases respectively, with 6 bases between them. In nucleotides, the CDR3 is TGCGCCAGCAGCTTCGCCAGAGAGACCCAGTACTTC. Translation gives CASSFARETQYF.